The clone carrying this T cell receptor beta chain came up many times. Antigen unknown. These data come from a study of human T cells and chemical hapten exposure. Study background: Patch testing placed 0.01% DPC on the upper back, with readings at 6 days. Study-wide findings and caveats: With DPC sensitization, TCRs exceeding 1 in 1000 frequency showed no change.

Time point defined: patch test 2, 6 weeks after DPC sensitization. Sample treatment: therapeutic diphenylcyclopropenone sensitization with weekly scalp DPC. Someone pulled total RNA out of unfractionated whole blood. Germline V gene sequence: CDR1 KGHSH, CDR2 LQKENI. Trimming stripped 8 bases from V and 4 bases from J, with 3 bases between. The CDR3 consists of 10 residues. TCRdb ran MiXCR on the RACE reads and lists one entry per CDR3 protein. The sample lists 96,000 or so distinct CDR3 sequences; about 9% were seen once. The chain is built from TRBV18 and TRBJ2-1; D is unclear. This clonotype was sampled from a woman in her thirties or forties with alopecia areata. Some clones in this sample may be carry-over from other donors' samples. Material: whole blood, obtained in connection with sensitization to the hapten diphenylcyclopropenone (DPC). In DNA, the CDR3 is TGTGCCAGCAGTTACAATGAGCAGTTCTTC. Translated: CASSYNEQFF.